These T cell receptor beta chains were read from a single sample in a study of shared clonotypes between healthy human individuals. Sequencing used immunoSEQ multiplex PCR; TCRdb keeps in-frame clones, though not all of them. Of roughly 110,000 clones in the sample, under 70% were seen once. Source material: memory CD8+ T cells sorted from blood. All receptors derive from a woman aged 25 to 45 in good health. Both conserved end residues are part of each CDR3. The D gene is left open where the match is weak. The size field is filled for only some rows; it gives once, few, many or a size class.

V: TRBV7-3
J: TRBJ2-7
D: -
size: -
DNA: TGTGCCAGCAGCTTAAGCTTAGGGGCCGAAGCCTACGAGCAGTACTTC
CDR3: CASSLSLGAEAYEQYF

V: TRBV6-1
J: TRBJ1-5
D: TRBD1
size: -
DNA: TGTGCCAGCAGTGAATGGACAGGGCATCAGCCCCAGCATTTT
CDR3: CASSEWTGHQPQHF

V: TRBV28
J: TRBJ2-7
D: TRBD2
size: -
DNA: TGTGCCAGCAGTGTGACTAGCGGGAACGAGCAGTACTTC
CDR3: CASSVTSGNEQYF

V: TRBV5-8
J: TRBJ2-1
D: TRBD1
size: few
DNA: TGTGCCAGCAGCTTACCAACAGGGGGCCTCTACAATGAGCAGTTCTTC
CDR3: CASSLPTGGLYNEQFF

V: TRBV28
J: TRBJ1-2
D: -
size: -
DNA: TGTGCCAGCAGCCTGCCCAGAAGAACTAACTATGGCTACACCTTC
CDR3: CASSLPRRTNYGYTF

V: TRBV7-8
J: TRBJ2-7
D: TRBD2
size: -
DNA: TGTGCCAGCAGCCTTCCCGGGACTAGTTGGTCCGAGCAGTACTTC
CDR3: CASSLPGTSWSEQYF

V: TRBV5-6
J: TRBJ1-5
D: -
size: few
DNA: TGTGCCAGCAGCTTGGATGGGACGAATCAGCCCCAGCATTTT
CDR3: CASSLDGTNQPQHF

V: TRBV28
J: TRBJ2-2
D: -
size: -
DNA: TGTGCCAGCAGTTTATGTTTGGAAAACACCGGGGAGCTGTTTTTT
CDR3: CASSLCLENTGELFF

V: TRBV28
J: TRBJ2-5
D: TRBD1
size: -
DNA: TGTGCCAGCATGGACAGGGGTCACCAAGAGACCCAGTACTTC
CDR3: CASMDRGHQETQYF

V: TRBV27
J: TRBJ1-5
D: -
size: few
DNA: TGTGCCAGCAGTTTATTAGGGGGAAATCAGCCCCAGCATTTT
CDR3: CASSLLGGNQPQHF

V: TRBV7-9
J: TRBJ2-4
D: -
size: -
DNA: TGTGCCAGCAGCCCTTCCAGGAAAAACATTCAGTACTTC
CDR3: CASSPSRKNIQYF

V: TRBV11-2
J: TRBJ1-2
D: -
size: -
DNA: TGTGCCAGCAGCATTTTTCTGACACGACCCGTCTATGGCTACACCTTC
CDR3: CASSIFLTRPVYGYTF

V: TRBV7-2
J: TRBJ2-7
D: -
size: -
DNA: TGTGCCAGCAGCTTATTCGGGAGCTCCTACGAGCAGTACTTC
CDR3: CASSLFGSSYEQYF

V: TRBV7-9
J: TRBJ2-6
D: TRBD2
size: -
DNA: TGTGCCAGCAGCTCCGGACTAGCGGCCTCTGGGGCCAACGTCCTGACTTTC
CDR3: CASSSGLAASGANVLTF

V: TRBV7-9
J: TRBJ2-1
D: -
size: -
DNA: TGTGCCAGCAGCCCCTCCGAGCCCGGAGACAATGAGCAGTTCTTC
CDR3: CASSPSEPGDNEQFF

V: TRBV11-2
J: TRBJ2-6
D: TRBD1
size: few
DNA: TGTGCCAGCAGCCGACAGGGCTCTGGGGCCAACGTCCTGACTTTC
CDR3: CASSRQGSGANVLTF

V: TRBV2
J: TRBJ2-1
D: -
size: -
DNA: TGTGCCAGCACCGGACCGGCCGCTTCCCCCTACAATGAGCAGTTCTTC
CDR3: CASTGPAASPYNEQFF

V: TRBV29-1
J: TRBJ2-2
D: TRBD1
size: -
DNA: TGCAGCGTTGAGAGGACAGGCACGAACACCGGGGAGCTGTTTTTT
CDR3: CSVERTGTNTGELFF

V: TRBV11-2
J: TRBJ2-7
D: -
size: few
DNA: TGTGCCAGCAGCACATACGAGCAGTACTTC
CDR3: CASSTYEQYF

V: TRBV15
J: TRBJ2-7
D: TRBD1
size: few
DNA: TGTGCCACCAGCGGAAGGACAGGGCAGACCGAGCAGTACTTC
CDR3: CATSGRTGQTEQYF

V: TRBV2
J: TRBJ2-5
D: TRBD1
size: -
DNA: TGTGCCAGCAAGGGGGCGGTTGAGACCCAGTACTTC
CDR3: CASKGAVETQYF

V: TRBV6-1
J: TRBJ1-4
D: -
size: -
DNA: TGTGCCAGCAGTGAAATGTGGGTAACAGGGTTACGAGAAAAACTGTTTTTT
CDR3: CASSEMWVTGLREKLFF

V: TRBV5-4
J: TRBJ2-3
D: TRBD2
size: few
DNA: TGTGCCAGCAGCTTGGGGGCGGGAGAGTCGGATACGCAGTATTTT
CDR3: CASSLGAGESDTQYF

V: TRBV9
J: TRBJ1-6
D: -
size: -
DNA: TGTGCCAGCAGCGTCTCAGAGGGGCCCGGGTCACCCCTCCACTTT
CDR3: CASSVSEGPGSPLHF

V: TRBV27
J: TRBJ2-5
D: TRBD1
size: many
DNA: TGTGCCAGCAGTTCCGGGACAGGGGGCGCGGAGACCCAGTACTTC
CDR3: CASSSGTGGAETQYF

V: TRBV7-8
J: TRBJ1-6
D: -
size: many
DNA: TGTGCCAGCAGCTTACCGTCAGGGTCTGCCTCCTATAATTCACCCCTCCACTTT
CDR3: CASSLPSGSASYNSPLHF

V: TRBV28
J: TRBJ1-5
D: -
size: -
DNA: TGTGCCAGCAGCCCCGGGTTTGGCAGGGAGGGAGATCAGCCCCAGCATTTT
CDR3: CASSPGFGREGDQPQHF

V: TRBV19
J: TRBJ2-7
D: -
size: -
DNA: TGTGCCAGTAGTCGGACAATGCGGGTGTACGAGCAGTACTTC
CDR3: CASSRTMRVYEQYF

V: TRBV7-9
J: TRBJ2-1
D: TRBD2
size: -
DNA: TGTGCCAGCACCCCTCAAAAGCGGGAGGGCCGGGGCAATGAGCAGTTCTTC
CDR3: CASTPQKREGRGNEQFF

V: TRBV27
J: TRBJ1-1
D: TRBD1
size: -
DNA: TGTGCCAGCAGTGAACAGGGGGGTGGTTTCGCTGAAGCTTTCTTT
CDR3: CASSEQGGGFAEAFF

V: TRBV19
J: TRBJ1-5
D: -
size: -
DNA: TGTGCCAGTAGCCGAGCCCTCAATCAGCCCCAGCATTTT
CDR3: CASSRALNQPQHF

V: TRBV6-1
J: TRBJ2-1
D: -
size: few
DNA: TGTGCCAGCAGTGACCGACTAGAAGCCCCCAATGAGCAGTTCTTC
CDR3: CASSDRLEAPNEQFF

V: TRBV5-4
J: TRBJ2-2
D: -
size: -
DNA: TGTGCCAGCAGACGAGACTTGGGAGAGACCGGGGAGCTGTTTTTT
CDR3: CASRRDLGETGELFF

V: TRBV6-6
J: TRBJ2-5
D: TRBD2
size: once
DNA: TGTGCCAGCAGTCCCCGACTAGCGGGAGACCAAGAGACCCAGTACTTC
CDR3: CASSPRLAGDQETQYF

V: TRBV19
J: TRBJ1-1
D: TRBD1
size: -
DNA: TGTGCCAGTAGTATATTCACGGACAGGGGGAACACTGAAGCTTTCTTT
CDR3: CASSIFTDRGNTEAFF